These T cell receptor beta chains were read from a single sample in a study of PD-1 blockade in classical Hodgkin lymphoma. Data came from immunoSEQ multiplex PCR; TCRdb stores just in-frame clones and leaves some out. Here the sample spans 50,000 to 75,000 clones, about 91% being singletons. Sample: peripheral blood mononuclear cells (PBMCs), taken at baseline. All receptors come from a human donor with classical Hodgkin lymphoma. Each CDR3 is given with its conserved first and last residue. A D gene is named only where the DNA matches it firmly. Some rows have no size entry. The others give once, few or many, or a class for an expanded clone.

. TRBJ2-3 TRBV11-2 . CASSLGGGTDTQYF TGTGCCAGCAGCTTAGGGGGGGGCACAGATACGCAGTATTTT
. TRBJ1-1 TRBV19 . CASSFFPDNTEAFF TGTGCCAGTAGTTTTTTCCCGGATAACACTGAAGCTTTCTTT
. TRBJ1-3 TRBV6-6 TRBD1 CASSSDRGGNTIYF TGTGCCAGCAGTTCCGACAGGGGAGGAAACACCATATATTTT
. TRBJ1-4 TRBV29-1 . CSVQGEKLFF TGCAGCGTCCAGGGGGAAAAACTGTTTTTT
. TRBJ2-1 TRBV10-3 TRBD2 CAISVVAGLYNEQFF TGTGCCATCAGTGTAGTAGCGGGGCTCTACAATGAGCAGTTCTTC
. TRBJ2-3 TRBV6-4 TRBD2 CASAYLAGGPDTQYF TGTGCCAGCGCCTACTTAGCGGGGGGGCCAGATACGCAGTATTTT
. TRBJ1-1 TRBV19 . CASSEHTTEAFF TGTGCCAGTAGCGAACACACCACTGAAGCTTTCTTT
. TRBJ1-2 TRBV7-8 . CASSLNQGDYGYTF TGTGCCAGCAGCTTAAATCAGGGTGACTATGGCTACACCTTC
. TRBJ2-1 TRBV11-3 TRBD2 CASSLDGAGGNEQFF TGTGCCAGCAGCTTAGATGGGGCGGGGGGCAATGAGCAGTTCTTC
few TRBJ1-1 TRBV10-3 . CAISESGPNTEAFF TGTGCCATCAGTGAAAGTGGGCCCAACACTGAAGCTTTCTTT
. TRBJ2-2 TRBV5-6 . CASSFLANTGELFF TGTGCCAGCAGCTTTTTAGCCAACACCGGGGAGCTGTTTTTT
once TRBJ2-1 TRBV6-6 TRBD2 CASSYSGSGDYNEQFF TGTGCCAGCAGTTACTCGGGGAGCGGGGACTACAATGAGCAGTTCTTC